The 5 T cell receptor beta chains below were found in one sample sequenced in a study of blood T cells in healthy people across ages. A J-beta primer mix and a sample-barcoded 5' primer were used in a second PCR of roughly 6 to 12 cycles. One entry per CDR3 protein results from TCRdb running MiXCR on the 5' RACE reads. The table has 800,000 to 950,000 distinct CDR3 sequences, roughly 48% seen once; the top ten hold over 10%. The specimen sequenced was blood. The receptors shown here come from a man younger than 45 in good health.

The chain recombines TRBV6-2 or TRBV6-3 with TRBJ1-5, with D uncertain. Germline lookup yields CDR1 MNHEY and CDR2 SVGEGT. The germline V and J ends were trimmed by 10 bases and 0 bases, with 13 bases remaining between them. This CDR3 contains 14 residues. CDR3 residues: CATSESYSNQPQHF. DNA for the CDR3: TGTGCCACGTCGGAATCCTATAGCAATCAGCCCCAGCATTTT.

This clonotype has only a few counts. V gene TRBV3-1 combines with J gene TRBJ2-7; no clear D. CDR1 is LGHDT and CDR2 is YNNKEL in the germline V gene (reference sequence). Trimming took 3 bases from V and 1 from J, leaving 10 bases between them. The CDR3 extends over 14 amino acids. The CDR3 here is CASSQGRSSYEQYF. DNA for the CDR3: TGTGCCAGCAGCCAGGGCAGGAGTTCCTACGAGCAGTACTTC.

The gene calls are TRBV7-9 and TRBJ1-1, with 7 positions matching TRBD1. This CDR3 contains 15 residues. Looked up from germline, CDR1 is SEHNR and CDR2 is FQNEAQ (reference sequence). V trimming: 1 base; J trimming: 6 bases; junction bases outside the gene matches: 8. CDR3 bases: TGTGCCAGCAGCTTAGAAGGCAGGGGGAGTGCTGAAGCTTTCTTT. It is translated as CASSLEGRGSAEAFF.

This clonotype was counted a few times. The chain recombines TRBV4-3 with TRBJ2-3; no firm D call. The germline gives CDR1 LGHNA, CDR2 YSLEER. CDR3 length: 13 residues. V lost 1 base, J lost 3 bases, and 5 bases lay in between. The CDR3 reads CASSQVVTDTQYF. The CDR3 DNA follows: TGCGCCAGCAGCCAAGTAGTGACAGATACGCAGTATTTT.

This clonotype appeared once. The rearrangement uses TRBV11-1 and TRBJ2-3; 15 bases agree with TRBD2. This CDR3 spans 16 amino acids. Looked up from germline, CDR1 is SGHAT and CDR2 is FQDESV (reference sequence). J lost 5 bases, V lost 5 bases, and 5 bases had no gene match. The CDR3 nucleotides are TGTGCCAGCAGCCCCGGGACTAGCGGGGGGATAGATACGCAGTATTTT. Translating it yields CASSPGTSGGIDTQYF.